These T cell receptor beta chains were read from a single sample in a study of blood T cells in healthy people across ages. MiXCR was run by TCRdb on the 5' RACE reads, yielding one entry per CDR3 protein. The sample has 700,000 to 850,000 distinct CDR3 sequences, roughly 34% seen once; the top ten hold approximately 13%. Sequencing was done on a sample of blood. The receptors were gathered from a man between 18 and 29 years old in good health. Each CDR3 is given with its conserved first and last residue. The D gene is left open where the match is weak. Only part of the rows carry a size: once, few, many, or a class if the clone is expanded.

TRBJ1-1 | TRBV4-2 | - | - | TGTGCCAGCAGCCTCGGGGCTTATGACGGCACTGAAGCTTTCTTT | CASSLGAYDGTEAFF
TRBJ1-1 | TRBV10-3 | - | once | TGTGCCATCAAGCCCCCAGGGTTCGATGAAGCTTTCTTT | CAIKPPGFDEAFF
TRBJ2-5 | TRBV20-1 | - | - | TGCAGTGCTAGCGGTCGTGGGGGGGCTAACAATGAGCAGTACTTC | CSASGRGGANNEQYF
TRBJ2-7 | TRBV3-1 | - | few | TGTGCCAGCAGCCAAGACCTCCTCCGTTCCAATGAGCAGTACTTC | CASSQDLLRSNEQYF
TRBJ1-1 | TRBV7-2 | - | - | TGTGCCAGCAGCTTAGAATTGGCCCTCCAAGCTTTCTTT | CASSLELALQAFF
TRBJ2-7 | TRBV7-9 | TRBD2 | once | TGTGCCAGCAGCCCCGGGGAGGGATCGCACGAGCAGTACTTC | CASSPGEGSHEQYF
TRBJ2-3 | TRBV7-2 | TRBD2 | few | TGTGCCAGCACCTCAGCGGGGGGGCCGGGAGATACGCAGTATTTT | CASTSAGGPGDTQYF
TRBJ2-3 | TRBV20-1 | - | few | TGCAGTGCTGGAGTTCCGGGACTCTCCTGGGGAACAGATACGCAGTATTTT | CSAGVPGLSWGTDTQYF
TRBJ2-1 | TRBV3-1 | TRBD2 | once | TGTGCCAGCAGCCAAGAGTTCCTAGCGGGAGGCCATGAGCAGTTCTTC | CASSQEFLAGGHEQFF
TRBJ1-2 | TRBV2 | TRBD1 | - | TGTGCCAGCAGCGACGACAGGGCTTATGGCTACACCTTC | CASSDDRAYGYTF
TRBJ1-4 | TRBV4-1 | - | few | TGCGCCAGCAGCCAAGTACGTGGGCCCAATGAAAAACTGTTTTTT | CASSQVRGPNEKLFF
TRBJ2-7 | TRBV4-3 | TRBD1 | - | TGCGCCAGCAGCCAAGAAGAGGGGGCTCGCTACGAGCAGTACTTC | CASSQEEGARYEQYF
TRBJ1-5 | TRBV11-2 | - | - | TGTGCCAGCAGCCCGCCACCGTCACAGGGAACTCATCAGCCCCAGCATTTT | CASSPPPSQGTHQPQHF
TRBJ2-7 | TRBV7-2 | - | - | TGTGCCAGCAGCCCCGTATCAGGGCACGGAGAGGTCGAGCAGTACTTC | CASSPVSGHGEVEQYF
TRBJ2-5 | TRBV7-2 | - | many | TGTGCCAGCAGCTTATGGGAAGAAGAGACCCAGTACTTC | CASSLWEEETQYF
TRBJ1-3 | TRBV29-1 | TRBD1 | once | TGCAGCGCCAGGGACAGGGCGAGCTCTGGAAACACCATATATTTT | CSARDRASSGNTIYF
TRBJ2-2 | TRBV7-9 | - | - | TGTGCCAGCAGCACCGCCCCGTGGCAGCCAAACACCGGGGAGCTGTTTTTT | CASSTAPWQPNTGELFF
TRBJ1-2 | TRBV6-5 | TRBD1 | - | TGTGCCAGCAGCCCTGACAGGGTTGGTGGCCACACCTTC | CASSPDRVGGHTF
TRBJ2-7 | TRBV6-2/TRBV6-3 | TRBD2 | - | TGTGCCAGCAGTTACCCAGCGGGAGACTCCTGCGAGCAGTACTTC | CASSYPAGDSCEQYF
TRBJ2-7 | TRBV12-3/TRBV12-4 | TRBD2 | - | TGTGCCAGCAGTTTGCGACTAGCGGGGCCCAATGAGCAGTACTTC | CASSLRLAGPNEQYF
TRBJ2-5 | TRBV5-4 | - | many | TGTGCCAGCAGCTTGGAAGTCGGAGGCCAGTACTTC | CASSLEVGGQYF
TRBJ2-3 | TRBV20-1 | TRBD2 | many | TGCAGTGCTAGAGGAGGGGCTAGCGGGGAGGCAGATACGCAGTATTTT | CSARGGASGEADTQYF
TRBJ2-7 | TRBV6-5 | - | few | TGTGCCAGCAGCCCCTTCCGAGGCTCCTACAATGAGCAGTACTTC | CASSPFRGSYNEQYF
TRBJ1-2 | TRBV9 | - | few | TGTGCCAGCAGCGTAGTCTCCATTTTTGCCTATGGCTACACCTTC | CASSVVSIFAYGYTF
TRBJ2-5 | TRBV27 | TRBD1 | few | TGTGCCAGCAGCCGGAGACAGGGGAGAGGAGAGACCCAGTACTTC | CASSRRQGRGETQYF
TRBJ2-1 | TRBV6-6 | - | - | TGTGCCAGCAGTCCACCTGGGTTCGGTGAGCAGTTCTTC | CASSPPGFGEQFF
TRBJ2-5 | TRBV4-3 | - | few | TGCGCCAGCAGCCACTTACTAGCCCAAGAGACCCAGTACTTC | CASSHLLAQETQYF
TRBJ2-1 | TRBV10-3 | - | - | TGTGCCATCAGAACCTGGGGGAATGAGCAGTTCTTC | CAIRTWGNEQFF
TRBJ1-6 | TRBV30 | - | - | TGTGCCTGGAGTGGCTACCCTCTCATGTCACCCCCCCACTTT | CAWSGYPLMSPPHF
TRBJ2-3 | TRBV4-1 | TRBD2 | - | TGCGCCAGCAGCCATACAGCGGGGAGGAGCACAGATACGCAGTATTTT | CASSHTAGRSTDTQYF
TRBJ2-2 | TRBV24-1 | TRBD1 | - | TGTGCCACCAGACCGGGACAGGGGATGGCCGGGGAGCTGTTTTTT | CATRPGQGMAGELFF
TRBJ2-5 | TRBV5-1 | TRBD2 | - | TGCGCCAGCAGCCCCTACGTCGCGGGGAGGGAAGAGACCCAGTACTTC | CASSPYVAGREETQYF
TRBJ1-1 | TRBV21-1 | - | few | TGTGCCAGCAGCGGGCTCCGGGACAGGGACGCTGAAGCTTTCTTT | CASSGLRDRDAEAFF
TRBJ1-1 | TRBV29-1 | TRBD1 | - | TGCAGCGCCGCAGACAGGGGAGAAGCTTTCTTT | CSAADRGEAFF
TRBJ2-5 | TRBV3-1 | - | - | TGTGCCAGCAGCCAAGGCGCTAGCGCATGGTACCAAGAGACCCAGTACTTC | CASSQGASAWYQETQYF
TRBJ2-3 | TRBV15 | TRBD2 | once | TGTGCCACCAGCAGAGATTTATGGCTAGCGGGGGCCTTTAAGGGTGCTAGCACAGATACGCAGTATTTT | CATSRDLWLAGAFKGASTDTQYF
TRBJ2-4 | TRBV6-2/TRBV6-3 | TRBD1 | few | TGTGCCAGCAGTTATTCCCGGACAGGGGAAAACATTCAGTACTTC | CASSYSRTGENIQYF
TRBJ2-4 | TRBV28 | - | - | TGTGCCAGCAGTTTAGACCTAGGGGCCAAAAACATTCAGTACTTC | CASSLDLGAKNIQYF
TRBJ1-1 | TRBV7-3 | - | - | TGTGCCAGCAGCGCGGGTGGACACGACACTGAAGCTTTCTTT | CASSAGGHDTEAFF
TRBJ2-3 | TRBV5-1 | - | few | TGCGCCAGCAGCTTGGCTTCACCGACGCAGTATTTT | CASSLASPTQYF
TRBJ1-6 | TRBV4-3 | - | many | TGCGCCAGCAGCCAAGTTGCGCAGGGACTCAATTCACCCCTCCACTTT | CASSQVAQGLNSPLHF